The entry below describes one T cell receptor beta chain. V trimming: 3 bases; J trimming: 4 bases; junction bases outside the gene matches: 6. The CDR3 is made up of 16 amino acids. CDR1 and CDR2 (germline): SGHTA, FQGNSA. This entry belongs to a study of blood T cell repertoires in COVID-19. Overall study: Samples of COVID-19 (acute and convalescent) were obtained from the United States, Italy and Spain. Sources were T cells, B-cell-depleted T cells, or PBMCs; the material itself was cDNA or gDNA.

Authors' analysis steps: Estimation of nucleated cell counts relied on the amplification of reference gene primers. Profiling relied on immunoSEQ multiplex PCR, and the TCRdb table lists in-frame clones only, not all of them. V, J and clone size derive from that table, while D and trimming were established from the DNA sequence. The data hold tens of thousands of clones, with roughly 84% observed a single time. The sequenced material came from peripheral blood. The V and J genes are TRBV7-2 and TRBJ2-1, with 10 bases matching TRBD2. The receptor was isolated from a woman aged 70-85 years with acute or convalescent COVID-19. CDR3 sequence (DNA): TGTGCCAGCAGCTTTAGCCGGACTAGCGGTTACAATGAGCAGTTCTTC. Its protein product is CASSFSRTSGYNEQFF.